Listed here is a single T cell receptor (beta chain). Germline loops: CDR1 SGHRS, CDR2 YFSETQ. V was pared by 0 bases and J by 9 bases, with 13 bases between. This CDR3 is built from 14 residues. This entry comes from a study of control samples from healthy donors and cancer patients. Clones were sequenced by immunoSEQ multiplex PCR, and TCRdb holds only the in-frame ones, with some missing. Of 69,000 or so clones detected, about 95% appear once; the ten largest clones hold 2.5% to 3%. The sample consisted of blood. The sequence was collected from a woman under 40 in good health. V usage is TRBV5-1 and J usage is TRBJ1-5; D gene unclear. CDR3: CASSLEGSTSPQHF. In nucleotides, the CDR3 is TGCGCCAGCAGCTTGGAAGGCTCTACATCGCCCCAGCATTTT.